One T cell receptor beta chain is described in this entry. This entry comes from a study of blood T cell repertoires in COVID-19. Across the whole study: COVID-19 samples collected from the United States, Italy and Spain covered acute and convalescent phases. The analysed material was cDNA or gDNA that came from T cells, B-cell-depleted T cells, or PBMCs.

V lost 10 bases, J lost 7 bases, and 4 bases stayed unmatched. The CDR3 sequence is 13 residues long. The germline gives CDR1 SGHTA, CDR2 FQGNSA. How the authors handled the data: Amplification of reference gene primers was used by the study to estimate nucleated cell counts. Measured with immunoSEQ multiplex PCR; TCRdb has only the in-frame clones, and not every one. The V and J calls and clone size were taken over from that table, and D and trimming were inferred from the DNA. Of 25,000 to 30,000 clones in the sample, around 81% are singletons; the top ten hold around two thirds. The receptor comes from a man in his 70s with acute or convalescent COVID-19. The sequencing sample was made of peripheral blood. The gene calls are TRBV7-2 and TRBJ2-2, with 12 bases fitting TRBD1. Written as DNA, the CDR3 is TGTGCCATGGGACAGGGGGCTGACGGGGAGCTGTTTTTT. It specifies CAMGQGADGELFF.